This is a list of T cell receptor beta chains from one sample in a study of cytomegalovirus exposure and HLA in healthy donors. Profiled with immunoSEQ multiplex PCR; TCRdb holds only in-frame clones, not every one. This sample has approximately 200,000 clones; 70% to 80% occur once, and the top ten carry over 1.5%. Sequencing input: PBMCs. These receptors were collected from a girl between 10 and 17 years old in good health and CMV-seropositive. Both conserved end residues are part of each CDR3. D genes are given only for firm matches. For some rows the clone size is stated as once, few or many, or as a class when expanded; others skip it.

CDR3: CASHGTSLGEQYF; DNA: TGTGCCAGCCACGGGACTAGTTTAGGCGAGCAGTACTTC; D: TRBD2; V: TRBV27; size: -; J: TRBJ2-7
CDR3: CASSLNRGLGYGYTF; DNA: TGTGCCAGCAGCCTTAACAGGGGGCTAGGCTATGGCTACACCTTC; D: TRBD1; V: TRBV5-8; size: -; J: TRBJ1-2
CDR3: CASSPSGTVNYGYTF; DNA: TGTGCCAGCAGCCCTTCCGGGACAGTTAACTATGGCTACACCTTC; D: TRBD1; V: TRBV27; size: -; J: TRBJ1-2
CDR3: CASSTGVNEAFF; DNA: TGCGCCAGCAGCACGGGGGTTAATGAAGCTTTCTTT; D: -; V: TRBV5-1; size: -; J: TRBJ1-1
CDR3: CASSLTSGGPDTQYF; DNA: TGTGCCAGCAGCTTAACTAGCGGGGGGCCAGATACGCAGTATTTT; D: TRBD2; V: TRBV7-6; size: -; J: TRBJ2-3
CDR3: CASSRTRAGNGYTF; DNA: TGTGCCAGTAGTAGAACACGGGCGGGTAATGGCTACACCTTC; D: -; V: TRBV19; size: -; J: TRBJ1-2
CDR3: CASSEIKIGRESASGANVLTF; DNA: TGCGCCAGCAGTGAGATAAAAATTGGGAGGGAGTCAGCCTCTGGGGCCAACGTCCTGACTTTC; D: TRBD2; V: TRBV10-2; size: -; J: TRBJ2-6
CDR3: CASSQEDRPTYEQYF; DNA: TGCGCCAGCAGCCAAGAGGACAGGCCTACCTACGAGCAGTACTTC; D: TRBD1; V: TRBV4-1; size: -; J: TRBJ2-7
CDR3: CASTRYRENEKLFF; DNA: TGTGCCAGTACAAGGTACAGGGAGAATGAAAAACTGTTTTTT; D: -; V: TRBV6-1; size: -; J: TRBJ1-4
CDR3: CASSSSGTSGGTDTQYF; DNA: TGTGCCAGCAGCTCGAGTGGGACTAGCGGGGGCACAGATACGCAGTATTTT; D: TRBD2; V: TRBV11-2; size: once; J: TRBJ2-3
CDR3: CASSWASPSPETQYF; DNA: TGTGCCAGCAGCTGGGCCTCCCCTTCCCCGGAAACGCAGTATTTT; D: -; V: TRBV5-6; size: -; J: TRBJ2-3
CDR3: CASSPSGGSDTQYF; DNA: TGTGCCAGCAGCCCCTCGGGGGGGTCGGATACGCAGTATTTT; D: TRBD2; V: TRBV7-2; size: -; J: TRBJ2-3
CDR3: CASSSDRGLIADTQYF; DNA: TGTGCCAGCAGCTCGGACAGGGGGCTGATAGCAGATACGCAGTATTTT; D: TRBD1; V: TRBV7-6; size: -; J: TRBJ2-3
CDR3: CASSPLAGISYNEQFF; DNA: TGTGCCAGCTCACCCTTAGCCGGGATTTCCTACAATGAGCAGTTCTTC; D: -; V: TRBV18; size: -; J: TRBJ2-1
CDR3: CASSQELQAIYGYTF; DNA: TGCGCCAGCAGCCAAGAATTACAGGCTATCTATGGCTACACCTTC; D: -; V: TRBV4-3; size: -; J: TRBJ1-2
CDR3: CASSQLRGQFTGELFF; DNA: TGCGCCAGCAGCCAACTTAGGGGACAATTCACCGGGGAGCTGTTTTTT; D: -; V: TRBV4-3; size: -; J: TRBJ2-2
CDR3: CASKGQGASGEKLFF; DNA: TGTGCCAGCAAAGGACAGGGAGCGAGTGGTGAAAAACTGTTTTTT; D: TRBD1; V: TRBV2; size: -; J: TRBJ1-4
CDR3: CASSHQGAEEQYF; DNA: TGCGCCAGCAGCCACCAGGGGGCTGAGGAGCAGTACTTC; D: TRBD1; V: TRBV4-1; size: -; J: TRBJ2-7
CDR3: CASSLDPSLAPWYF; DNA: TGTGCCAGCAGCTTAGACCCCTCCCTGGCCCCGTGGTACTTC; D: -; V: TRBV7-2; size: -; J: TRBJ2-4
CDR3: CASSLDGNQPQHF; DNA: TGCGCCAGCAGCTTGGACGGGAATCAGCCCCAGCATTTT; D: -; V: TRBV5-1; size: few; J: TRBJ1-5
CDR3: CASSSGGPTRNEQFF; DNA: TGCGCCAGCAGCTCCGGGGGGCCCACAAGAAATGAGCAGTTCTTC; D: -; V: TRBV5-1; size: -; J: TRBJ2-1
CDR3: CASSLSGGTEAFF; DNA: TGTGCCAGCAGCTTGTCAGGGGGCACTGAAGCTTTCTTT; D: TRBD1; V: TRBV5-4; size: -; J: TRBJ1-1
CDR3: CASSAGGAETQYF; DNA: TGTGCCAGCAGCGCAGGGGGCGCGGAGACCCAGTACTTC; D: TRBD1; V: TRBV7-7; size: -; J: TRBJ2-5